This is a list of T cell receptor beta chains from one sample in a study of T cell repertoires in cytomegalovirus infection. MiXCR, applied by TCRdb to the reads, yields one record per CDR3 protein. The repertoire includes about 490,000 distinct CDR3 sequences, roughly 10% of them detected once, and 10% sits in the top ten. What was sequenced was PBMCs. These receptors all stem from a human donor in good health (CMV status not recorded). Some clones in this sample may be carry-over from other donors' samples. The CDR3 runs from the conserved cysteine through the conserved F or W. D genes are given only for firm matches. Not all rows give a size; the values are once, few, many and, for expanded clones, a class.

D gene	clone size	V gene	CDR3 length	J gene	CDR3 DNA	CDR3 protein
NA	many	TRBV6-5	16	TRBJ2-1	TGTGCCAGCAGTTGGATGGGGGGTCTGGGGCACAATGAGCAGTTCTTC	CASSWMGGLGHNEQFF
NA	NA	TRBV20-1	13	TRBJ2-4	TGCAGTGCTCTGACGGGTGAGGGGAACATTCAGTACTTC	CSALTGEGNIQYF
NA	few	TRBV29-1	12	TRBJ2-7	TGCAGCGTTGGCCAGGGGTCCGACGAGCAGTACTTC	CSVGQGSDEQYF
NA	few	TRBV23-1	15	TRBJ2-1	TGCGCCAGCAGTCACTTCCGGCGGGGTGGCAATGAGCAGTTCTTC	CASSHFRRGGNEQFF
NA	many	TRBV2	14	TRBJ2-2	TGTGCCAGCAGTGGAGAAGGGTCCACCGGGGAGCTGTTTTTT	CASSGEGSTGELFF
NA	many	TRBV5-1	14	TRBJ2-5	TGCGCCAGCAGCTTCGGGACTCTCCAAGAGACCCAGTACTTC	CASSFGTLQETQYF
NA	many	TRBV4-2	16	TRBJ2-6	TGTGCCAGCAGCCAAGATCTGACCTCTGGGGCCAACGTCCTGACTTTC	CASSQDLTSGANVLTF
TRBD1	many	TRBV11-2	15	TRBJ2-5	TGTGCCAGCAGCTCCCCGGACAGGGCGCGAGAGACCCAGTACTTC	CASSSPDRARETQYF
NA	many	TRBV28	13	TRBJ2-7	TGTGCCATTTCGACCGGGACGGGCTACGAGCAGTACTTC	CAISTGTGYEQYF
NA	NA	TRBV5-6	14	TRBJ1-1	TGTGCCAGCAGCTTGGAAGGGGAGAGCACTGAAGCTTTCTTT	CASSLEGESTEAFF
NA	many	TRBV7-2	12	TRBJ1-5	TGTGCCAGCAGCCGAGACAATCAGCCCCAGCATTTT	CASSRDNQPQHF
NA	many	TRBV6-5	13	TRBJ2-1	TGTGCCGCCGAGAGCCCCGCCTACAATGAGCAGTTCTTC	CAAESPAYNEQFF
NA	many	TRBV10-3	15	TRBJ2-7	TGTGCCATCAGTGAGTCGGTGACAGGCCCCTCCGAGCAGTACTTC	CAISESVTGPSEQYF
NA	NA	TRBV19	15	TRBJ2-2	TGTGCCAGTAGTATTGGAGGTTCTTTCACCGGGGAGCTGTTTTTT	CASSIGGSFTGELFF
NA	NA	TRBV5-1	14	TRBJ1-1	TGCGCCAGCAGCTTCGACAGTACGAACACTGAAGCTTTCTTT	CASSFDSTNTEAFF
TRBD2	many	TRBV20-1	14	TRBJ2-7	TGCAGCGCAAGCGGCCTAGCGGGATCCTACGAGCAGTACTTC	CSASGLAGSYEQYF
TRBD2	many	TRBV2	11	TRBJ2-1	TGTGCCAGCAGGGGACTAAATGAGCAGTTCTTC	CASRGLNEQFF
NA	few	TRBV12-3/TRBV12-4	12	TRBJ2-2	TGTGCCAGCAGCCCGAGGCCCAGGGAGCTGTTTTTT	CASSPRPRELFF
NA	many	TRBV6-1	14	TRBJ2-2	TGTGCCAGCAGGACCGACACACTTACCGGGGAGCTGTTTTTT	CASRTDTLTGELFF
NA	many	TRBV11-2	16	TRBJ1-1	TGTGCCAGCAGCTTATTAATCGGGGGTTATGGCACTGAAGCTTTCTTT	CASSLLIGGYGTEAFF
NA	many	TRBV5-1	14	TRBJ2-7	TGCGCCAGCAGCACTCGGACTGGCGGCTACGAGCAGTACTTC	CASSTRTGGYEQYF
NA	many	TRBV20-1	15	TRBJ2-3	TGCAGTGCTAGAGAGGGACACACTAGCACAGATACGCAGTATTTT	CSAREGHTSTDTQYF
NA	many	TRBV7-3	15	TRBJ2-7	TGTGCCAGCAGCTTAACTGGGACCTCTGCCGTGGAGCAGTACTTC	CASSLTGTSAVEQYF
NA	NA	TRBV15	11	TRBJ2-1	TGTGCCACCAGCACAGAGCCTGAGCAGTTCTTC	CATSTEPEQFF
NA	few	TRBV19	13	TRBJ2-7	TGTGCCAGTAGTCACAGGGCCTCCTACGAGCAGTACTTC	CASSHRASYEQYF
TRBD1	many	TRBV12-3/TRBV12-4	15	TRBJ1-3	TGTGCCAGCAGTTTTTGGCAGGGGGGTGGAAACACCATATATTTT	CASSFWQGGGNTIYF
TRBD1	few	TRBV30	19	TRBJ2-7	TGTGCCTGGAGTGTATTCGGTGGCGGAGGAACAGGGGGATCCTACGAGCAGTACTTC	CAWSVFGGGGTGGSYEQYF
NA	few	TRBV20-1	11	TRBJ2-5	TGCAGTGCTAGGGATTGGGAGACCCAGTACTTC	CSARDWETQYF
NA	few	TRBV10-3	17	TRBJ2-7	TGTGCCATCAGTGAGTATTTCCGCAGGGGGGATGATAACGAGCAGTACTTC	CAISEYFRRGDDNEQYF
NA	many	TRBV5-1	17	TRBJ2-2	TGCGCCAGCAGCCCTCGAGGGGGGGGCTTGGACACCGGGGAGCTGTTTTTT	CASSPRGGGLDTGELFF
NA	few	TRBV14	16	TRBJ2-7	TGTGCCAGCAGCCACAGCAGGACTGGGGTCTCCTACGAGCAGTACTTC	CASSHSRTGVSYEQYF
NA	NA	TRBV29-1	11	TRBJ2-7	TGCAGCGTCCGGACTACCAGGGAGCAGTACTTC	CSVRTTREQYF
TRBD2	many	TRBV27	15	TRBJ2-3	TGTGCCAGCAGTTTTAACGGGAGGAGGGGAGATACGCAGTATTTT	CASSFNGRRGDTQYF
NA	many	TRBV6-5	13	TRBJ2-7	TGTGCCAGCAGTTACTCGAGGGACTACGAGCAGTACTTC	CASSYSRDYEQYF
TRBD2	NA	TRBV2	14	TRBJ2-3	TGTGCCAGCAGTGGCGCGGGGGGATCAGATACGCAGTATTTT	CASSGAGGSDTQYF
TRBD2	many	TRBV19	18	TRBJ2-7	TGTGCCAGTAGTATTCGCCCCCTGGATAGCGGGAGGACCTACGAGCAGTACTTC	CASSIRPLDSGRTYEQYF
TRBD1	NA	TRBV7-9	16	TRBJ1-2	TGTGCCAGCAGCTTAGCTGACAGGGAGAACCTGCGGGGCTACACCTTC	CASSLADRENLRGYTF
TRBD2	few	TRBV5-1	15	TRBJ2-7	TGCGCCAGCAGCTTGGCCGAGCGGGAGGTCTACGAGCAGTACTTC	CASSLAEREVYEQYF
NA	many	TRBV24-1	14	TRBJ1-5	TGTGCCACCAGTGATCTGGATAGCAATCAGCCCCAGCATTTT	CATSDLDSNQPQHF
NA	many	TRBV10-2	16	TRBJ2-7	TGCGCCAGCAGTATCCCGGAAACAGGTTCCACCTACGAGCAGTACTTC	CASSIPETGSTYEQYF
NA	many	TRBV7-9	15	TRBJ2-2	TGTGCCAGCAGCTTAGAGACAGGACACACCGGGGAGCTGTTTTTT	CASSLETGHTGELFF
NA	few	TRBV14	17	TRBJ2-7	TGTGCCAGCAGCGGGACTCCGGGACAGCGAAGTGCCTACGAGCAGTACTTC	CASSGTPGQRSAYEQYF
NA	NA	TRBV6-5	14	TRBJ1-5	TGTGCCAGCACAAAGTGGCAGGGAAATCAGCCCCAGCATTTT	CASTKWQGNQPQHF
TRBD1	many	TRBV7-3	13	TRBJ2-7	TGTGCCAGCAGTCCCGGGACAGGGGAAGAGCAGTACTTC	CASSPGTGEEQYF
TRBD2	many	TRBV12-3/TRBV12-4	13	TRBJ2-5	TGTGCCAGCAGCGGCGGGAGAAAAGAGACCCAGTACTTC	CASSGGRKETQYF
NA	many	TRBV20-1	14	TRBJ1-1	TGCAGTGCTAGAGATCCACGGGGGAACACTGAAGCTTTCTTT	CSARDPRGNTEAFF
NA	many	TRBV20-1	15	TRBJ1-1	TGCAGTGCCCTTGGATCAGGGAATTTAGGCACTGAAGCTTTCTTT	CSALGSGNLGTEAFF
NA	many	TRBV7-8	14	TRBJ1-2	TGTGCCAGCAGCCCCCCGGGACAAGTCTATGGCTACACCTTC	CASSPPGQVYGYTF
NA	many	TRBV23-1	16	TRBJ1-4	TGCGCCAGCAGTCGCGGACAGACCAATGCGGCCGAAAAACTGTTTTTT	CASSRGQTNAAEKLFF
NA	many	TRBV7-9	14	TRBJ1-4	TGTGCCAGCAGCTTTTCGGGGGCGGACGAAAAACTGTTTTTT	CASSFSGADEKLFF
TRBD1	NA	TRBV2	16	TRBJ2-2	TGTGCCAGCAGTGGGATGGACAGGTCGAGCACCGGGGAGCTGTTTTTT	CASSGMDRSSTGELFF
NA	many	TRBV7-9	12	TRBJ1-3	TGTGCCAGCAGCTTCAGAGGAAACACCATATATTTT	CASSFRGNTIYF